This T cell receptor beta chain was sequenced in a study of blood T cell repertoires in COVID-19. Study-level information: From the United States, Italy and Spain came samples of acute and convalescent COVID-19. PBMCs, B-cell-depleted T cells, or T cells provided the cDNA or gDNA that made up the material.

In the study's own analysis: Estimated nucleated cell counts came from reference gene primer amplification. Method: immunoSEQ multiplex PCR; TCRdb's copy keeps in-frame clones and lacks some. D and trimming come from the DNA, and the V and J calls and clone size come from that table. The repertoire holds 98,000 or so clones, with about 85% as singletons. The receptor was derived from a woman between 65 and 79 years old with acute or convalescent COVID-19. The source material was peripheral blood.

For the CDR3, the DNA is TGCGCCAGCAGCCAAGATGTCGGGGGACAGGGGTGGAGAGATACGCAGTATTTT. Translating gives CASSQDVGGQGWRDTQYF. V gene TRBV4-1 combines with J gene TRBJ2-3, with TRBD1 matching over 10 bases. The V segment lost 0 bases and the J segment 5 bases; nucleotides outside the gene matches: 11. The CDR3 consists of 18 residues. The V gene's germline CDR1 is MGHRA and CDR2 YSYEKL.